The clone carrying this T cell receptor beta chain was counted ten times or more. The target antigen is unknown. The data were obtained in a study of T-cell memory formation after mild COVID-19. About the research overall: Each donor largely had its own TCR clusters.

Via MiXCR, TCRdb re-called the 5' RACE reads, giving one row per CDR3 protein. The table lists tens of thousands of distinct CDR3 sequences, roughly a sixth of them singletons. Trimming removed 3 bases at V and 2 bases at J, with 7 bases between. The CDR3 spans 13 residues. Germline-derived CDR1 and CDR2 are MNHEY and SVGEGT. General study points: CD4/CD8 balance characterized clones contracting day 15 to 85, and CD4+ skew characterized later expanders. Contracting CD4+ clones were located mainly in CM and EM, and CD8+ clones in EMRA. Memory cells collected pre-infection included some clones that later responded, suggesting cross-reactive memory joined.

This receptor was obtained from an adult woman who had mild COVID-19 (a few samples of this study predate the infection). Cell type and time point are not known. Sequenced sample: PBMCs or a T cell subset sorted from them (not recorded which). V is TRBV6-2 or TRBV6-3 and J is TRBJ1-1; D gene ambiguous. The CDR3 nucleotides read TGTGCCAGCAGTTATGAGGGTAACACTGAAGCTTTCTTT. Protein product: CASSYEGNTEAFF.